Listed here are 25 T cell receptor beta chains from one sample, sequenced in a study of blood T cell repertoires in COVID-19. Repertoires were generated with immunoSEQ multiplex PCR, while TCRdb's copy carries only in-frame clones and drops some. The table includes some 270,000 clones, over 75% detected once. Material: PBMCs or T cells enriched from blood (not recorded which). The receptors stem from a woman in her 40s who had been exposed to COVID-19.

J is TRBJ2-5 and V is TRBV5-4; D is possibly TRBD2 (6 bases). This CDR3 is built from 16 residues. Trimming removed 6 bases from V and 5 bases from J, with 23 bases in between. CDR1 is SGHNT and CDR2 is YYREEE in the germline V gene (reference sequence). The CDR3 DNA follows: TGTGCCAGCACCACAGGTGGGGGAGGCGGTTTCGAGACCCAGTACTTC. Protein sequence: CASTTGGGGGFETQYF.

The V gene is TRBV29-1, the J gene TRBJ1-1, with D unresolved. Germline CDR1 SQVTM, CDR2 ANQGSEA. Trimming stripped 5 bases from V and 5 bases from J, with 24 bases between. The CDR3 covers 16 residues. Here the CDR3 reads CSVYGISGSTGTEAFF. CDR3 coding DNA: TGCAGCGTTTACGGTATATCGGGTTCGACGGGGACTGAAGCTTTCTTT.

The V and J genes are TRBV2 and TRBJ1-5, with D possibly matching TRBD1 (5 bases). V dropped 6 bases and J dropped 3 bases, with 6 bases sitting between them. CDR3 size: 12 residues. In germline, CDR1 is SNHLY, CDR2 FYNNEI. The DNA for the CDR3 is TGTGCCAGCAGCAGGGACAATCAGCCCCAGCATTTT. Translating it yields CASSRDNQPQHF.

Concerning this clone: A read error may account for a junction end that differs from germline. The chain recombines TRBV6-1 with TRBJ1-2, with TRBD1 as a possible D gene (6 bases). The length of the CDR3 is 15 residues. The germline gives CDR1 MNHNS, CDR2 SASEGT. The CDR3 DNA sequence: TGTGCCAGCAGAGAAGCGGACAGTTATAACTATGGCTACACCTTC. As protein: CASREADSYNYGYTF.

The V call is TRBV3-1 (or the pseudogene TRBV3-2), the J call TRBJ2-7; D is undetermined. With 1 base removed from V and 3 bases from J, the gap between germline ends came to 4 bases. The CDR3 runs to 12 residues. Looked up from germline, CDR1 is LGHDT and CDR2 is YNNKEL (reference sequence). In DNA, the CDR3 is TGTGCCAGCAGCCAAGCCGTCTACGAGCAGTACTTC. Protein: CASSQAVYEQYF.

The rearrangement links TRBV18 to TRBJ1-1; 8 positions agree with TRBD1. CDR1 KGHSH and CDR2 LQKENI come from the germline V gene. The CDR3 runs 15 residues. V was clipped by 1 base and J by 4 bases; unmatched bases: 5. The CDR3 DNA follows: TGTGCCAGCTCACCACTGAGGACAGGGAGCACTGAAGCTTTCTTT. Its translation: CASSPLRTGSTEAFF. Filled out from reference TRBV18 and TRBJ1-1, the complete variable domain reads NAGVMQNPRHLVRRRGQEARLRCSPMKGHSHVYWYRQLPEEGLKFMVYLQKENIIDESGMPKERFSAEFPKEGPSILRIQQVVRGDSAAYFCASSPLRTGSTEAFFGQGTRLTVV.

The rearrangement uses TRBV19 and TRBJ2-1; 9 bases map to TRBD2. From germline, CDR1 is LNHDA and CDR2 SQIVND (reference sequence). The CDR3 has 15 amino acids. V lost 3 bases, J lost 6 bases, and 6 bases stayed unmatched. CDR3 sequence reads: CASSIDSGSTNEQFF. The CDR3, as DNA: TGTGCCAGTAGTATTGATAGCGGGAGTACCAATGAGCAGTTCTTC.

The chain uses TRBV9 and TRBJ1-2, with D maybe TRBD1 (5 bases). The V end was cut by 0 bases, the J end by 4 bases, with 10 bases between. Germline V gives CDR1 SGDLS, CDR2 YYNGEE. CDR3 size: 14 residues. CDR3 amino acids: CASSVATAAYGYTF. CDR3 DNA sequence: TGTGCCAGCAGCGTAGCGACAGCCGCCTATGGCTACACCTTC.

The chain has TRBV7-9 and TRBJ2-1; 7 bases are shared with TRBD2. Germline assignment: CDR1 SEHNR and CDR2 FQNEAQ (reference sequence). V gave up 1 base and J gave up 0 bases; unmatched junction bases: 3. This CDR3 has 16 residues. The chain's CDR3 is CASSLVWGGSYNEQFF. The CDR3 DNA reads TGTGCCAGCAGCTTAGTGTGGGGGGGCTCCTACAATGAGCAGTTCTTC.

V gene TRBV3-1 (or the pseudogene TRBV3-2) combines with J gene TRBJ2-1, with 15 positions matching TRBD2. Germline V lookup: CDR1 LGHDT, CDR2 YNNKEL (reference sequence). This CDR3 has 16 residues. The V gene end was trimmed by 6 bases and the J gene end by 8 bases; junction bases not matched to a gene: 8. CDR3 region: CASRRTSGRARDEQFF. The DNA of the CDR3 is TGTGCCAGCAGACGGACTAGCGGGAGGGCCAGGGATGAGCAGTTCTTC.

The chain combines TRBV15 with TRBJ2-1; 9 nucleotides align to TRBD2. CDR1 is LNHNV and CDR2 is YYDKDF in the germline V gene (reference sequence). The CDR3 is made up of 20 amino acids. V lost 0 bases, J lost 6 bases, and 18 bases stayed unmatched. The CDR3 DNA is TGTGCCACCAGCAGAGATGTCCCTCGTGGGCGGGAGGGCCGAATCAATGAGCAGTTCTTC. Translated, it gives CATSRDVPRGREGRINEQFF.

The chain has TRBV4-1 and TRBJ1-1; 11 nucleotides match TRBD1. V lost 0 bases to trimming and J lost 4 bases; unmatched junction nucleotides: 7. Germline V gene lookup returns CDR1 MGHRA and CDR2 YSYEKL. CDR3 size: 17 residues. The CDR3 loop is CASSQDIGTGGGTEAFF. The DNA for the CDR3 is TGCGCCAGCAGCCAAGATATTGGGACAGGGGGAGGCACTGAAGCTTTCTTT.

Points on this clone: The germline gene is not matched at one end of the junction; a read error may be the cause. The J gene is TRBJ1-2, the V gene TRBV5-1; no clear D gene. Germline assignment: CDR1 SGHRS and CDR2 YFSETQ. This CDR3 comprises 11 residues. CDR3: CASRRSYGYTF. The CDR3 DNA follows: TGTGCCAGCAGGAGGTCGTACGGCTACACCTTC.

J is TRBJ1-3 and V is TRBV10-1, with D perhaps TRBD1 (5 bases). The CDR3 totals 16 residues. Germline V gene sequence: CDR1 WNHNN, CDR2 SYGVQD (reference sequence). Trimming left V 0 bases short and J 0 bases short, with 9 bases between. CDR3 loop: CASSESIGASGNTIYF. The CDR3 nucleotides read TGCGCCAGCAGTGAGTCGATAGGGGCCTCTGGAAACACCATATATTTT.

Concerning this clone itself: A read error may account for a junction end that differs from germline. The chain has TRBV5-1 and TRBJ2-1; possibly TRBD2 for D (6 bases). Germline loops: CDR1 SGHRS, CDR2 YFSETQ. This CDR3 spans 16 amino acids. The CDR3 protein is CASSSGLPSSYNEQFF. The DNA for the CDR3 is TGTGCCAGCAGCTCGGGACTTCCGAGCTCCTACAATGAGCAGTTCTTC.

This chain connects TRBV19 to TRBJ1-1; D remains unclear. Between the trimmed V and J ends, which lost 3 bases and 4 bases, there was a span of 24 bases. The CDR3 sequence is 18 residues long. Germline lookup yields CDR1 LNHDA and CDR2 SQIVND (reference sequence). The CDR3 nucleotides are TGTGCCAGTAGTATTCCGGGGAACATTTTCTCTCTACCCACTGAAGCTTTCTTT. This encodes CASSIPGNIFSLPTEAFF.

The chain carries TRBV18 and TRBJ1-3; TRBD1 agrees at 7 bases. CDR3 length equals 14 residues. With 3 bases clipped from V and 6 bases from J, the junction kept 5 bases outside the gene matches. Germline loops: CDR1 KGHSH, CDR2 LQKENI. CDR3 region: CASSPGTDINTIYF. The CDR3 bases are TGTGCCAGCTCACCGGGGACAGATATAAACACCATATATTTT.

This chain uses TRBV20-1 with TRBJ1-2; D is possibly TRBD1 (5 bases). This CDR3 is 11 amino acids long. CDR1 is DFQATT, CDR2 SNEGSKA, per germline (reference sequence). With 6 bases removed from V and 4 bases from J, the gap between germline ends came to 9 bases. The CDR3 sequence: CSAGGGYGYTF. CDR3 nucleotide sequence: TGCAGTGCCGGGGGGGGCTATGGCTACACCTTC.

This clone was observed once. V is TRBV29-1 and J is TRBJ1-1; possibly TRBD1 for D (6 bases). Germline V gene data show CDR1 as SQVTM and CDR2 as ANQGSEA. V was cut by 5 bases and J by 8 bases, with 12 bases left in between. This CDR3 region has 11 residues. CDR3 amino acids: CSVLTGSEAFF. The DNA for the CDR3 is TGCAGCGTTTTAACAGGGAGCGAAGCTTTCTTT. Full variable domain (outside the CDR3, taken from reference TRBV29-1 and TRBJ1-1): SAVISQKPSRDICQRGTSLTIQCQVDSQVTMMFWYRQQPGQSLTLIATANQGSEATYESGFVIDKFPISRPNLTFSTLTVSNMSPEDSSIYLCSVLTGSEAFFGQGTRLTVV.

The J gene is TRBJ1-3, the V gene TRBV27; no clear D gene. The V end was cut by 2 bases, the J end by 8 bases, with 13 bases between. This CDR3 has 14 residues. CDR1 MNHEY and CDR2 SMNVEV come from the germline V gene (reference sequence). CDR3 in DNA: TGTGCCAGCAGTTTAGACGAGGATGCGGACACCATATATTTT. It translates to CASSLDEDADTIYF.

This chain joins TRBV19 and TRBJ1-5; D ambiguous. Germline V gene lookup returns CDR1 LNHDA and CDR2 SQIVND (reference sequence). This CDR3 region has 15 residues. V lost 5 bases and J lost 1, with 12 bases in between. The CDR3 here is CASSLQTGSNQPQHF. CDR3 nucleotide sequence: TGTGCCAGTAGTCTACAGACCGGAAGCAATCAGCCCCAGCATTTT.

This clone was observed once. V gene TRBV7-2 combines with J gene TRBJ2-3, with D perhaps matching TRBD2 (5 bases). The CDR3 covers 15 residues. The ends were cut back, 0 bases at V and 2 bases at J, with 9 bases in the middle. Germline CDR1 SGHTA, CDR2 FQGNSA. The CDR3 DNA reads TGTGCCAGCAGCTTAGCCGGACTTACCACAGATACGCAGTATTTT. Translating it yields CASSLAGLTTDTQYF.

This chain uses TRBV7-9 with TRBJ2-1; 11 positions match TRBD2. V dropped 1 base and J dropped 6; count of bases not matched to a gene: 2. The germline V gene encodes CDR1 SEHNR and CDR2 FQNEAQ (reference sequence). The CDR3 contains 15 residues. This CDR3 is CASSLVSGRANEQFF. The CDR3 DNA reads TGTGCCAGCAGCTTAGTTAGCGGGAGGGCCAATGAGCAGTTCTTC.

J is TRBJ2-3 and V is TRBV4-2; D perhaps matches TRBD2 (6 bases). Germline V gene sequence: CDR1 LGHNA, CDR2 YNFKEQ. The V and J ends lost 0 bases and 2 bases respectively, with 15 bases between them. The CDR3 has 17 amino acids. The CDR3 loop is CASSQEPRGKHTDTQYF. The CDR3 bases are TGTGCCAGCAGCCAAGAACCCCGCGGGAAACACACAGATACGCAGTATTTT.

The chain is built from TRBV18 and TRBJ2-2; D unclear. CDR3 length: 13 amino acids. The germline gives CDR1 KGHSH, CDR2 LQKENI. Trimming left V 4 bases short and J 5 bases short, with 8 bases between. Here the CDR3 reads CASSRPSTGELFF. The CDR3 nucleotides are TGTGCCAGCTCACGGCCTAGTACCGGGGAGCTGTTTTTT.